These 32 T cell receptor beta chains came from one sample sequenced in a study of blood T cell repertoires in COVID-19. TCRdb keeps only in-frame clones here, not all; method: immunoSEQ multiplex PCR. The data contain about 260,000 clones, around 90% of them singletons. Specimen: peripheral blood. Receptors originate from a woman aged 70 to 79 with COVID-19, enrolled during active disease.

Remarks on this clone: The junction differs from germline at one of its ends, possibly a read error. The rearrangement joins TRBV7-6 to TRBJ1-3, with D unresolved. Germline V gene data show CDR1 as SGHVS and CDR2 as FNYEAQ. The CDR3 extends over 13 amino acids. The CDR3 loop reads CASSFRSENTIYF. The CDR3 DNA follows: TGTGCCAGCAGCTTTCGGTCTGAAAACACCATATATTTT.

A word on this clone: This may be a read error: a much more frequent sequence differs by one nucleotide. Within the sample, other DNA sequences also encode this same CDR3. The J gene is TRBJ2-1, the V gene TRBV7-3; 9 bases map to TRBD1. CDR3 length: 15 amino acids. Germline CDR1 and CDR2: SGHTA and FQGTGA. The V and J ends lost 5 bases and 0 bases, in that order; junction bases with no gene match: 2. The CDR3: CASSPTGGSYNEQFF. The CDR3 coding sequence is TGTGCCAGCAGCCCGACAGGGGGCTCCTACAATGAGCAGTTCTTC.

V usage is TRBV6-4 and J usage is TRBJ1-6, with 7 bases that match TRBD1. The CDR3 is 17 amino acids. Trimming at V came to 2 bases and at J to 6 bases, leaving 10 bases not matched to a gene. CDR1 MRHNA and CDR2 SNTAGT come from the germline V gene. CDR3 amino acids: CASSDPLTGTVNSPLHF. The CDR3 DNA follows: TGTGCCAGCAGTGACCCCCTGACAGGGACTGTTAATTCACCCCTCCACTTT.

This chain links TRBV7-9 with TRBJ1-1; TRBD1 matches at 8 bases. The germline V gene encodes CDR1 SEHNR and CDR2 FQNEAQ (reference sequence). Trimming took 3 bases from V and 4 from J; bases not matched to a gene: 4. The length of the CDR3 is 14 residues. The CDR3 DNA follows: TGTGCCAGCAGCTTCAACGACAGGGGCACTGAAGCTTTCTTT. Translated: CASSFNDRGTEAFF.

The V call is TRBV19, the J call TRBJ1-2; possible D gene TRBD1, 6 bases. The CDR3 is 14 amino acids. CDR1 and CDR2 (germline): LNHDA, SQIVND (reference sequence). V shed 6 bases and J shed 4 bases, with 15 bases lying between them. This chain's CDR3 is CASRGTGQTYGYTF. The CDR3 DNA sequence: TGTGCCAGTAGGGGAACGGGACAAACCTATGGCTACACCTTC.

The sample holds one count of this clone. The chain employs TRBV5-6 and TRBJ1-2, with TRBD1 as a possible D gene (6 bases). The CDR3 is 14 residues long. The V end was cut by 0 bases, the J end by 6 bases, with 12 bases between. The germline V gene has CDR1 SGHDT and CDR2 YYEEEE. In DNA form, the CDR3 reads TGTGCCAGCAGCTTGGACAGGGCAATTGATGGCTACACCTTC. Translated, it gives CASSLDRAIDGYTF.

This chain links TRBV24-1 with TRBJ2-2; 9 positions match TRBD2. The CDR3 loop spans 15 amino acids. The germline CDR1 and CDR2 sequences are KGHDR and SFDVKD. The trim removed 5 bases at V and 2 bases at J, leaving 2 bases unmatched. The CDR3 bases are TGTGCCACCAGTGTAGCGGGAGTAAACACCGGGGAGCTGTTTTTT. It encodes CATSVAGVNTGELFF.

The chain couples TRBV7-9 to TRBJ2-7, with TRBD1 identical over 7 bases. Germline V gene data show CDR1 as SEHNR and CDR2 as FQNEAQ (reference sequence). This CDR3 is 14 amino acids long. The junction had 10 bases not matched to a gene; V was cut back by 7 bases and J by 4 bases. CDR3: CASTDRDRAYEQYF. The CDR3 DNA reads TGTGCCAGCACCGACCGGGACAGAGCATACGAGCAGTACTTC.

J is TRBJ1-6 and V is TRBV6-1; perhaps TRBD1 as D (6 bases). The germline gives CDR1 MNHNS, CDR2 SASEGT. The CDR3 is 14 amino acids. V was shortened by 2 bases and J by 10 bases, with 12 bases between the two germline ends. The CDR3: CASSETGSGSPLHF. CDR3 sequence (DNA): TGTGCCAGCAGTGAAACAGGGAGTGGATCACCCCTCCACTTT.

This clone appeared a single time. The chain links TRBV6-1 to TRBJ1-1; D not certain. CDR3 length: 14 amino acids. The V gene's germline CDR1 is MNHNS and CDR2 SASEGT. Deletions cut 5 bases from V and 1 base from J, with 11 bases between. The CDR3 DNA is TGTGCCAGCAGTTGGGGAGAGTCGAACACTGAAGCTTTCTTT. Its translation is CASSWGESNTEAFF.

The V call is TRBV5-4, the J call TRBJ1-1, with 7 bases fitting TRBD1. This CDR3 is 14 amino acids long. Looked up from germline, CDR1 is SGHNT and CDR2 is YYREEE (reference sequence). With 2 bases clipped from V and 0 bases from J, the junction kept 1 base outside the gene matches. Here the CDR3 DNA reads TGTGCCAGCAGCTTCGACAGGGTGAACACTGAAGCTTTCTTT. Amino acid sequence: CASSFDRVNTEAFF.

The chain is built from TRBV28 and TRBJ1-2; D call uncertain. The CDR3 sequence is 13 residues long. Germline V lookup: CDR1 MDHEN, CDR2 SYDVKM. V gave up 2 bases and J gave up 4 bases, with 8 bases separating them. CDR3 DNA: TGTGCCAGCAGTTTAAGTCTGAGCTATGGCTACACCTTC. Translated, it gives CASSLSLSYGYTF.

The chain couples TRBV7-3 to TRBJ1-2; D perhaps matches TRBD1 (5 bases). V lost 2 bases to trimming and J lost 5 bases, with 9 bases between them. This CDR3 is built from 13 residues. CDR1 and CDR2 (germline): SGHTA, FQGTGA. The CDR3 here is CASSLGPGYGYTF. The DNA for the CDR3 is TGTGCCAGCAGCTTAGGACCAGGGTATGGCTACACCTTC. Variable domain in full (rest from reference TRBV7-3 and TRBJ1-2): GAGVSQTPSNKVTEKGKYVELRCDPISGHTALYWYRQSLGQGPEFLIYFQGTGAADDSGLPNDRFFAVRPEGSVSTLKIQRTERGDSAVYLCASSLGPGYGYTFGSGTRLTVV.

This chain uses TRBV5-1 with TRBJ1-2; 8 positions match TRBD1. J was trimmed by 14 bases and V by 4 bases; bases with no gene match: 7. Per the germline V gene, CDR1 is SGHRS and CDR2 is YFSETQ. The CDR3 runs to 11 residues. The CDR3 region is CASSPDRDLTF. The CDR3 nucleotides read TGCGCCAGCAGCCCGGACAGGGACCTAACCTTC.

This rearrangement joins TRBV6-6 to TRBJ1-2; TRBD1 aligns across 7 bases. Trimming at V came to 7 bases and at J to 4 bases, leaving 9 bases not matched to a gene. This CDR3 is built from 14 residues. Germline CDR1 reads MNHNY; CDR2 reads SVGAGI (reference sequence). The DNA of the CDR3 is TGTGCCAGCACCAGGGGACAGTCTTCCTATGGCTACACCTTC. This encodes CASTRGQSSYGYTF.

The table lists this clone with a few counts. This chain links TRBV10-3 with TRBJ1-1; 8 positions match TRBD1. Germline CDR1 is ENHRY and CDR2 is SYGVKD. The V gene end was trimmed by 5 bases and the J gene end by 5 bases; junction bases not matched to a gene: 4. CDR3 length: 13 residues. CDR3 sequence: CAISPGGVTEAFF. The CDR3 bases are TGTGCCATCAGTCCAGGGGGCGTGACTGAAGCTTTCTTT.

The chain couples TRBV19 to TRBJ1-4; TRBD1 is a possible D gene (6 bases). This CDR3 region has 13 residues. Germline V gene data show CDR1 as LNHDA and CDR2 as SQIVND (reference sequence). V was pared by 6 bases and J by 5 bases, with 10 bases between. CDR3 protein: CASRADRNEKLFF. CDR3 coding DNA: TGTGCCAGTAGGGCCGACAGGAATGAAAAACTGTTTTTT.

This clone was recorded only once. The chain is built from TRBV4-3 and TRBJ2-7, with 13 bases matching TRBD2. The germline V gene encodes CDR1 LGHNA and CDR2 YSLEER. J was trimmed by 6 bases and V by 5 bases; bases with no gene match: 4. The CDR3 is 14 residues long. The DNA for the CDR3 is TGCGCCAGCAGCGCGGGACTAGCGGGAAGCGAGCAGTACTTC. This gives the protein CASSAGLAGSEQYF.

The chain uses TRBV6-1 and TRBJ1-4, with TRBD1 identical over 9 bases. CDR3 length: 16 residues. CDR1 MNHNS and CDR2 SASEGT come from the germline V gene. V gave up 4 bases and J gave up 7 bases; unmatched junction bases: 10. Here the CDR3 reads CASSGGTGYFREKLFF. The DNA of the CDR3 is TGTGCCAGCAGTGGGGGGACAGGGTATTTTCGTGAAAAACTGTTTTTT.

CDR3 region: CASSPYRQGTGELFF. DNA for the CDR3: TGTGCCAGCAGCCCCTACCGACAGGGGACCGGGGAGCTGTTTTTT. The genes are TRBV11-3 and TRBJ2-2; 8 positions agree with TRBD1. Germline V gene sequence: CDR1 SGHNT, CDR2 YENEEA. With 5 bases clipped from V and 5 bases from J, the junction kept 7 bases outside the gene matches. The CDR3 totals 15 residues.

In this sample, this clone turned up once. The J gene is TRBJ2-7, the V gene TRBV11-2; D gene ambiguous. The germline gives CDR1 SGHAT, CDR2 FQNNGV. Trimming cost V 4 bases and J 7 bases, with 11 bases left between them. This CDR3 comprises 12 residues. CDR3 sequence: CASSYALYEQYF. In nucleotides, the CDR3 is TGTGCCAGCAGCTACGCGCTGTATGAGCAGTACTTC.

This chain connects TRBV7-9 to TRBJ1-1; D is unclear. This CDR3 region has 12 residues. Germline V gene data show CDR1 as SEHNR and CDR2 as FQNEAQ (reference sequence). V was clipped by 3 bases and J by 4 bases, with 6 bases between them. In nucleotides, the CDR3 is TGTGCCAGCAGCTTCGGGAGCACTGAAGCTTTCTTT. Translation: CASSFGSTEAFF.

The chain links TRBV15 to TRBJ2-7; 7 bases are a match to TRBD2. CDR3 length: 14 residues. Per germline, CDR1 LNHNV and CDR2 YYDKDF (reference sequence). The ends lost 0 bases at V and 6 bases at J; junction bases unmatched: 5. CDR3 residues: CATSRDLAGVEQYF. CDR3 DNA sequence: TGTGCCACCAGCAGAGATCTTGCGGGAGTCGAGCAGTACTTC.

This chain joins TRBV28 and TRBJ1-5, with 7 nucleotides matching TRBD1. The CDR3 runs 15 residues. V shed 3 bases, J shed 0 bases, and the junction held 2 bases outside the gene matches. Germline V gene lookup returns CDR1 MDHEN and CDR2 SYDVKM. This chain's CDR3 is CASSFWDSSNQPQHF. The CDR3 nucleotides read TGTGCCAGCAGTTTCTGGGACAGTAGCAATCAGCCCCAGCATTTT.

The rearrangement joins TRBV24-1 to TRBJ2-2; 10 bases match TRBD1. CDR3 length: 14 residues. V lost 9 bases and J lost 6; bases outside the gene matches: 6. Germline lookup yields CDR1 KGHDR and CDR2 SFDVKD. The CDR3 here is CATGGQGEAGELFF. Here the CDR3 DNA reads TGTGCCACCGGCGGACAGGGGGAAGCCGGGGAGCTGTTTTTT.

This chain links TRBV30 with TRBJ2-7, with TRBD1 matching 11 bases. The CDR3 covers 15 residues. The V segment lost 2 bases and the J segment 7 bases; nucleotides outside the gene matches: 10. Germline CDR1 reads GTSNPN; CDR2 reads SVGIG (reference sequence). CDR3 sequence reads: CAWSSGTGGDREQYF. CDR3 sequence (DNA): TGTGCCTGGAGTTCAGGGACAGGGGGGGATCGGGAGCAGTACTTC.

The rearrangement joins TRBV7-3 to TRBJ2-7; D is perhaps TRBD2 (5 bases). Germline V gene data show CDR1 as SGHTA and CDR2 as FQGTGA. Trimming took off 6 bases at V and 3 bases at J, with 12 bases between the two ends. The CDR3 spans 13 residues. The CDR3 DNA reads as TGTGCCAGCAGTCCTGGAGGCCGCTACGAGCAGTACTTC. Translation: CASSPGGRYEQYF.

The V call is TRBV7-9, the J call TRBJ1-5; unclear D gene. Germline V gene sequence: CDR1 SEHNR, CDR2 FQNEAQ (reference sequence). CDR3 size: 12 residues. Trimming stripped 1 base from V and 7 bases from J, with 5 bases between. CDR3 sequence: CASSLDAQPQHF. The CDR3 DNA sequence: TGTGCCAGCAGCTTAGACGCGCAGCCCCAGCATTTT.

The chain links TRBV4-1 to TRBJ1-5; 9 bases fit TRBD1. There are 17 residues in the CDR3. Germline values: CDR1 MGHRA, CDR2 YSYEKL. Unmatched junction bases numbered 12, after V lost 4 bases and J lost 5 bases. The CDR3 here is CASSPYQRTGAYQPQHF. As DNA, the CDR3 is TGCGCCAGCAGCCCCTACCAACGGACAGGGGCATATCAGCCCCAGCATTTT.

Only a few counts were recorded for this clone. This chain joins TRBV19 and TRBJ1-5, with 7 positions matching TRBD1. CDR1 is LNHDA and CDR2 is SQIVND in the germline V gene (reference sequence). J lost 3 bases, V lost 9 bases, and 11 bases had no gene match. The CDR3 is 15 amino acids. CDR3 DNA sequence: TGTGCCAGCGGGACCGGGACAGCAGACAATCAGCCCCAGCATTTT. Encoded protein: CASGTGTADNQPQHF.

V is TRBV27 and J is TRBJ2-1; the match to TRBD2 covers 12 bases. Germline assignment: CDR1 MNHEY and CDR2 SMNVEV (reference sequence). Trimming removed 5 bases from V and 9 bases from J; junction bases left unmatched: 8. CDR3 length: 15 amino acids. The CDR3, as DNA: TGTGCCAGCAGTACCGGGACTAGCGGGTTCGTTGAGCAGTTCTTC. Residues: CASSTGTSGFVEQFF.

This clone was found once. V and J are TRBV19 and TRBJ2-7; the match to TRBD2 covers 9 bases. This CDR3 has 16 residues. CDR1 and CDR2 (germline): LNHDA, SQIVND (reference sequence). V gave up 5 bases and J gave up 2 bases; unmatched junction bases: 10. The CDR3 DNA follows: TGTGCCAGTAGTGGGTTGACGACTAGCGGCCCCTACGAGCAGTACTTC. It yields the protein CASSGLTTSGPYEQYF.